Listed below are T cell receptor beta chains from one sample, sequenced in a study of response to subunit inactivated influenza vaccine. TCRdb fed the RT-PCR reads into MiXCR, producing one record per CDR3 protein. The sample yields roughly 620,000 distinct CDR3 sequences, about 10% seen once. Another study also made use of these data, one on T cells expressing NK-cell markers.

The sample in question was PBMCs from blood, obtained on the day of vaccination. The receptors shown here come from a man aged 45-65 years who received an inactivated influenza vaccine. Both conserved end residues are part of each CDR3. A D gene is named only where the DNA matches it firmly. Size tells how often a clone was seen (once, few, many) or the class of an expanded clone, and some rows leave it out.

CDR3aa: CASRSGATYEQYF
CDR3nt: TGTGCCAGCAGGTCCGGGGCCACCTACGAGCAGTACTTC
v_gene: TRBV12-3/TRBV12-4
abundance: few
j_gene: TRBJ2-7
d_gene: .

CDR3aa: CASSLSGGRTDTQYF
CDR3nt: TGCGCCAGCAGCCTCAGCGGGGGGAGAACAGATACGCAGTATTTT
v_gene: TRBV5-1
abundance: many
j_gene: TRBJ2-3
d_gene: TRBD2

CDR3aa: CASSLSIENEQFF
CDR3nt: TGTGCCAGCAGTTTATCGATCGAAAATGAGCAGTTCTTC
v_gene: TRBV27
abundance: few
j_gene: TRBJ2-1
d_gene: .

CDR3aa: CASSPRRLAGGFPDTQYF
CDR3nt: TGTGCCAGCAGTCCGCGGAGACTAGCGGGGGGGTTCCCAGATACGCAGTATTTT
v_gene: TRBV6-1
abundance: .
j_gene: TRBJ2-3
d_gene: TRBD2

CDR3aa: CASSKQQGPQETQYF
CDR3nt: TGTGCCAGCAGCAAACAACAGGGACCTCAAGAGACCCAGTACTTC
v_gene: TRBV7-9
abundance: few
j_gene: TRBJ2-5
d_gene: .

CDR3aa: CASSPNLDPSVELFF
CDR3nt: TGTGCCAGCAGCCCCAATTTAGACCCAAGCGTGGAGCTGTTTTTT
v_gene: TRBV11-2
abundance: many
j_gene: TRBJ2-2
d_gene: .

CDR3aa: CASSFWLSGGKGGSNQPQHF
CDR3nt: TGTGCCAGCAGTTTTTGGCTTAGTGGAGGGAAAGGAGGAAGCAATCAGCCCCAGCATTTT
v_gene: TRBV12-3/TRBV12-4
abundance: .
j_gene: TRBJ1-5
d_gene: .

CDR3aa: CASSSWTSGGEQYF
CDR3nt: TGTGCCAGCAGCTCATGGACTAGCGGGGGTGAGCAGTACTTC
v_gene: TRBV7-6
abundance: few
j_gene: TRBJ2-7
d_gene: TRBD2

CDR3aa: CSARGFRGLAVTGELFF
CDR3nt: TGCAGTGCTAGGGGATTTCGCGGACTAGCTGTCACCGGGGAGCTGTTTTTT
v_gene: TRBV20-1
abundance: .
j_gene: TRBJ2-2
d_gene: TRBD2

CDR3aa: CASSRAGTIYDIQYF
CDR3nt: TGTGCCAGCTCACGGGCCGGGACAATCTATGACATTCAGTACTTC
v_gene: TRBV18
abundance: .
j_gene: TRBJ2-4
d_gene: .

CDR3aa: CSVVAPQDGYTF
CDR3nt: TGCAGCGTTGTGGCGCCACAGGATGGCTACACCTTC
v_gene: TRBV29-1
abundance: .
j_gene: TRBJ1-2
d_gene: .

CDR3aa: CASRQGIYGYTF
CDR3nt: TGTGCCAGCAGACAGGGTATCTATGGCTACACCTTC
v_gene: TRBV6-2/TRBV6-3
abundance: few
j_gene: TRBJ1-2
d_gene: .

CDR3aa: CASRPGTDGEQYF
CDR3nt: TGTGCCAGCAGGCCCGGGACAGACGGCGAGCAGTACTTC
v_gene: TRBV27
abundance: few
j_gene: TRBJ2-7
d_gene: TRBD1

CDR3aa: CASSGGRGRPDTQYF
CDR3nt: TGTGCCAGCAGCGGCGGCAGGGGGCGCCCAGATACGCAGTATTTT
v_gene: TRBV7-2
abundance: many
j_gene: TRBJ2-3
d_gene: TRBD1

CDR3aa: CASSLFASGGGLQFF
CDR3nt: TGCGCCAGCAGCTTGTTCGCTAGCGGGGGGGGGCTCCAGTTCTTC
v_gene: TRBV5-1
abundance: .
j_gene: TRBJ2-1
d_gene: TRBD2

CDR3aa: CATSARRTGTYEQYF
CDR3nt: TGTGCCACCAGCGCTCGACGGACAGGTACCTACGAGCAGTACTTC
v_gene: TRBV15
abundance: many
j_gene: TRBJ2-7
d_gene: TRBD1

CDR3aa: CASSLVGSLAGVSGANVLTF
CDR3nt: TGTGCTAGCAGCTTAGTAGGATCCTTAGCGGGAGTCTCTGGGGCCAACGTCCTGACTTTC
v_gene: TRBV11-2
abundance: .
j_gene: TRBJ2-6
d_gene: TRBD2

CDR3aa: CASSGGLAANTGELFF
CDR3nt: TGCGCCAGCAGCGGGGGACTAGCGGCGAACACCGGGGAGCTGTTTTTT
v_gene: TRBV5-1
abundance: few
j_gene: TRBJ2-2
d_gene: TRBD2

CDR3aa: CATSVREYNEQFF
CDR3nt: TGTGCCACCAGTGTGAGAGAATACAATGAGCAGTTCTTC
v_gene: TRBV24-1
abundance: .
j_gene: TRBJ2-1
d_gene: .

CDR3aa: CASSFLLAGGNEQFF
CDR3nt: TGCGCCAGCAGCTTCTTGCTAGCGGGGGGTAATGAGCAGTTCTTC
v_gene: TRBV5-1
abundance: .
j_gene: TRBJ2-1
d_gene: TRBD2

CDR3aa: CASSSSGTRSYNEQFF
CDR3nt: TGTGCCAGCAGTTCTAGCGGGACAAGGTCCTACAATGAGCAGTTCTTC
v_gene: TRBV28
abundance: few
j_gene: TRBJ2-1
d_gene: TRBD2

CDR3aa: CASSFTSGVGSYEQYF
CDR3nt: TGTGCCAGCAGCTTCACTAGCGGGGTAGGGTCCTACGAGCAGTACTTC
v_gene: TRBV7-2
abundance: .
j_gene: TRBJ2-7
d_gene: TRBD2

CDR3aa: CAISPGQGDEKLFF
CDR3nt: TGTGCCATCAGTCCGGGACAGGGGGATGAAAAACTGTTTTTT
v_gene: TRBV10-3
abundance: few
j_gene: TRBJ1-4
d_gene: TRBD1

CDR3aa: CASSTTGTGFYEQYF
CDR3nt: TGTGCCAGCAGCACGACCGGGACAGGGTTCTACGAGCAGTACTTC
v_gene: TRBV7-9
abundance: few
j_gene: TRBJ2-7
d_gene: TRBD1

CDR3aa: CASSIWTTDTQYF
CDR3nt: TGTGCCAGTAGTATTTGGACGACTGATACGCAGTATTTT
v_gene: TRBV19
abundance: few
j_gene: TRBJ2-3
d_gene: .

CDR3aa: CASSRTGWEKLFF
CDR3nt: TGTGCCAGCAGTAGGACAGGGTGGGAAAAACTGTTTTTT
v_gene: TRBV12-3/TRBV12-4
abundance: few
j_gene: TRBJ1-4
d_gene: TRBD1

CDR3aa: CASSGLRAGPEQYF
CDR3nt: TGTGCCAGCAGCGGCCTGCGGGCGGGGCCCGAGCAGTACTTC
v_gene: TRBV6-2/TRBV6-3
abundance: few
j_gene: TRBJ2-7
d_gene: .

CDR3aa: CASSKLQGYTGELFF
CDR3nt: TGTGCCAGCAGCAAACTACAGGGGTACACCGGGGAGCTGTTTTTT
v_gene: TRBV11-2
abundance: few
j_gene: TRBJ2-2
d_gene: TRBD1

CDR3aa: CASSLPAVGNTGELFF
CDR3nt: TGTGCCAGCAGCTTACCGGCTGTTGGAAACACCGGGGAGCTGTTTTTT
v_gene: TRBV7-8
abundance: many
j_gene: TRBJ2-2
d_gene: .

CDR3aa: CASSFSGRNNGETQYF
CDR3nt: TGTGCCAGCAGTTTTAGCGGGAGGAATAATGGAGAGACCCAGTACTTC
v_gene: TRBV12-3/TRBV12-4
abundance: few
j_gene: TRBJ2-5
d_gene: TRBD2

CDR3aa: CSAIYLAGETQYF
CDR3nt: TGCAGTGCTATATATTTGGCGGGGGAGACCCAGTACTTC
v_gene: TRBV20-1
abundance: few
j_gene: TRBJ2-5
d_gene: .

CDR3aa: CSASLTTGSETQYF
CDR3nt: TGCAGTGCCTCACTTACGACAGGGAGTGAGACCCAGTACTTC
v_gene: TRBV20-1
abundance: many
j_gene: TRBJ2-5
d_gene: TRBD1